The 32 T cell receptor beta chains below come from one sample, sequenced in a study of T-cell memory formation after mild COVID-19. TCRdb re-derived calls from the 5' RACE reads in MiXCR, one entry per CDR3 protein. Of about 100,000 distinct CDR3 sequences listed, over 8.5% are singletons. Material: PBMCs or a T cell subset sorted from them (not recorded which). Source of these receptors: a man younger than 35 who had mild COVID-19 (a few samples of this study predate the infection). Cell type and time point are not known.

This clonotype was seen repeatedly, ten times or more. The rearrangement joins TRBV7-9 to TRBJ2-3; D is ambiguous. Germline V gene sequence: CDR1 SEHNR, CDR2 FQNEAQ (reference sequence). This CDR3 has 12 amino acids. Trimming took 5 bases from V and 2 from J, leaving 5 bases between them. The CDR3 DNA reads TGTGCCAGCAGCGCGGTCACAGATACGCAGTATTTT. Translated, it gives CASSAVTDTQYF.

This clonotype was counted between two and nine times. The chain is built from TRBV6-5 and TRBJ2-5; a possible D gene is TRBD1 (6 bases). CDR1 is MNHEY, CDR2 SVGAGI, per germline. Trimming took 6 bases from V and 5 from J, leaving 19 bases between them. CDR3 length: 15 residues. The CDR3 reads CASRPLLGRGETQYF. Here the CDR3 DNA reads TGTGCCAGCAGGCCCCTATTGGGCAGGGGCGAGACCCAGTACTTC.

This clonotype came up many times. V gene TRBV6-5 combines with J gene TRBJ2-2; the D gene is possibly TRBD2 (5 bases). V lost 2 bases and J lost 7, with 8 bases in between. Germline V lookup: CDR1 MNHEY, CDR2 SVGAGI. The CDR3 runs 13 residues. The CDR3 here is CASSYVRGGELFF. The DNA for the CDR3 is TGTGCCAGCAGTTACGTTCGGGGCGGGGAGCTGTTTTTT.

The chain couples TRBV7-9 to TRBJ2-4; D may be TRBD2 (5 bases). Germline V gives CDR1 SEHNR, CDR2 FQNEAQ (reference sequence). Trimming removed 5 bases from V and 6 bases from J, with 8 bases in between. The length of the CDR3 is 12 residues. The CDR3 nucleotides are TGTGCCAGCAGCCAAGGACTAAACATTCAGTACTTC. This codes for CASSQGLNIQYF.

This chain joins TRBV4-1 and TRBJ2-1, with 11 bases fitting TRBD1. Germline V CDR1 and CDR2: MGHRA, YSYEKL. The CDR3 sequence is 15 residues long. The junction had 5 bases not matched to a gene; V was cut back by 2 bases and J by 8 bases. The CDR3 is CASSQWGDRGDEQFF. CDR3 DNA sequence: TGCGCCAGCAGCCAATGGGGGGACAGGGGGGATGAGCAGTTCTTC.

The table lists this clonotype with a few counts. The chain joins TRBV5-1 to TRBJ2-3; 7 bases match TRBD1. The length of the CDR3 is 16 residues. The germline CDR1 and CDR2 sequences are SGHRS and YFSETQ. The V gene end was trimmed by 10 bases and the J gene end by 3 bases; junction bases not matched to a gene: 17. In DNA form, the CDR3 reads TGCGCCGTTTCCCTCCTCGACAGGGAACGAACAGATACGCAGTATTTT. Protein product: CAVSLLDRERTDTQYF.

The V and J genes are TRBV27 and TRBJ2-4; the D gene is possibly TRBD1 (6 bases). V gave up 0 bases and J gave up 0 bases, with 15 bases separating them. Germline CDR1 is MNHEY and CDR2 is SMNVEV (reference sequence). The CDR3 has 18 amino acids. The CDR3 protein is CASSLSRQAVIAKNIQYF. The CDR3 coding sequence is TGTGCCAGCAGTTTATCCCGACAGGCCGTGATAGCCAAAAACATTCAGTACTTC.

This clonotype was observed a handful of times. The chain recombines TRBV7-9 with TRBJ2-3; TRBD1 agrees at 10 bases. V shed 1 base and J 4 bases; nucleotides not matched to a gene: 5. The germline gives CDR1 SEHNR, CDR2 FQNEAQ (reference sequence). There are 16 residues in the CDR3. CDR3 DNA sequence: TGTGCCAGCAGCTTAGAGGGGACAGGGGTCGCAGATACGCAGTATTTT. Translation: CASSLEGTGVADTQYF.

This chain joins TRBV4-3 and TRBJ2-7; 7 nucleotides line up with TRBD1. Germline values: CDR1 LGHNA, CDR2 YSLEER. J lost 0 bases, V lost 0 bases, and 8 bases had no gene match. This CDR3 is built from 17 residues. CDR3 in DNA: TGCGCCAGCAGCCAAGATCTCAGGACAGGAGGCTCCTACGAGCAGTACTTC. Its translation is CASSQDLRTGGSYEQYF.

In this sample, this clonotype turned up many times. The CDR3 coding sequence is TGTGCCAGCAGCTTGGAGGTTATGACAGATACGCAGTATTTT. This gives the protein CASSLEVMTDTQYF. The chain recombines TRBV7-9 with TRBJ2-3; tentatively, D is TRBD2 (5 bases). V was clipped by 3 bases and J by 3 bases, with 10 bases between them. This CDR3 comprises 14 residues. CDR1 and CDR2 (germline): SEHNR, FQNEAQ (reference sequence). Full variable domain (outside the CDR3, taken from reference TRBV7-9 and TRBJ2-3): DTGVSQNPRHKITKRGQNVTFRCDPISEHNRLYWYRQTLGQGPEFLTYFQNEAQLEKSRLLSDRFSAERPKGSFSTLEIQRTEQGDSAMYLCASSLEVMTDTQYFGPGTRLTVL.

The V call is TRBV4-1, the J call TRBJ2-5; either TRBD1 or TRBD2 may fit D (5 bases each). CDR3 length: 14 residues. V was cut by 4 bases and J by 0 bases, with 9 bases left in between. Germline V gives CDR1 MGHRA, CDR2 YSYEKL. In DNA form, the CDR3 reads TGCGCCAGCAGCCCGCCGGGACACCAAGAGACCCAGTACTTC. This translates into CASSPPGHQETQYF.

This clonotype was picked up many times. The J gene is TRBJ1-5, the V gene TRBV12-3 or TRBV12-4; 9 bases align to TRBD1. V trimming: 8 bases; J trimming: 6 bases; junction bases outside the gene matches: 11. The CDR3 extends over 15 amino acids. Here the CDR3 reads CASPRDRENFQPQHF. CDR3 nucleotide sequence: TGTGCCAGCCCCCGGGACAGGGAAAATTTTCAGCCCCAGCATTTT.

This chain links TRBV7-8 with TRBJ2-7, with 10 bases identical to TRBD1. Per germline, CDR1 SGHVS and CDR2 FQNEAQ. This CDR3 has 15 amino acids. J was trimmed by 3 bases and V by 5 bases; bases with no gene match: 7. The CDR3 region has the DNA TGTGCCAGCAGCCGGGACAGGGGCTCCAGCTACGAGCAGTACTTC. Amino acid sequence: CASSRDRGSSYEQYF. Full variable domain (remainder filled in from reference TRBV7-8 and TRBJ2-7): GAGVSQSPRYKVAKRGQDVALRCDPISGHVSLFWYQQALGQGPEFLTYFQNEAQLDKSGLPSDRFFAERPEGSVSTLKIQRTQQEDSAVYLCASSRDRGSSYEQYFGPGTRLTVT.

This clonotype was found many times. This rearrangement joins TRBV6-6 to TRBJ2-4; D is uncertain. V lost 3 bases and J 6 bases, leaving 9 bases between the germline ends. The CDR3 spans 13 residues. CDR1 MNHNY and CDR2 SVGAGI come from the germline V gene (reference sequence). CDR3 DNA sequence: TGTGCCAGCAGTTATGGCATTTTAAACATTCAGTACTTC. The encoded protein is CASSYGILNIQYF.

This clonotype occurred many times. This chain connects TRBV29-1 to TRBJ1-1; TRBD1 is a possible D gene (5 bases). The germline V gene has CDR1 SQVTM and CDR2 ANQGSEA. V was shortened by 2 bases and J by 7 bases, with 14 bases between the two germline ends. There are 13 residues in the CDR3. The CDR3 DNA is TGCAGCGTTGAATGGGGGGACCTCGATGAAGCTTTCTTT. Amino acid sequence: CSVEWGDLDEAFF. Variable domain in full (rest from reference TRBV29-1 and TRBJ1-1): SAVISQKPSRDICQRGTSLTIQCQVDSQVTMMFWYRQQPGQSLTLIATANQGSEATYESGFVIDKFPISRPNLTFSTLTVSNMSPEDSSIYLCSVEWGDLDEAFFGQGTRLTVV.

CDR3 nucleotides: TGTGCCAGCAGCGCCCGGATTCAGCCCCAGCATTTT. Translating gives CASSARIQPQHF. The chain combines TRBV6-9 with TRBJ1-5; unclear D gene. V shed 6 bases and J shed 6 bases, with 9 bases lying between them. The germline CDR1 and CDR2 sequences are MNHGY and SVAAGI. This CDR3 is built from 12 residues.

The gene calls are TRBV9 and TRBJ2-3; D remains unclear. V lost 0 bases and J 5 bases, leaving 4 bases between the germline ends. Germline values: CDR1 SGDLS, CDR2 YYNGEE. This CDR3 has 12 amino acids. Here the CDR3 reads CASSVEKDTQYF. For the CDR3, the DNA is TGTGCCAGCAGCGTAGAAAAAGATACGCAGTATTTT.

The rearrangement links TRBV11-2 to TRBJ1-6; TRBD1 matches 9 bases. The CDR3 consists of 17 residues. J gave up 6 bases and V 4 bases, and 10 bases lay outside the gene matches. The germline CDR1 and CDR2 sequences are SGHAT and FQNNGV. The CDR3 DNA is TGTGCCAGCAGCTCCTTAGGGGGACAGGGTGTTAATTCACCCCTCCACTTT. Amino acid sequence: CASSSLGGQGVNSPLHF. Full variable domain (rest looked up from reference TRBV11-2 and TRBJ1-6): EAGVAQSPRYKIIEKRQSVAFWCNPISGHATLYWYQQILGQGPKLLIQFQNNGVVDDSQLPKDRFSAERLKGVDSTLKIQPAKLEDSAVYLCASSSLGGQGVNSPLHFGNGTRLTVT.

This clonotype was found a few times. This chain joins TRBV4-1 and TRBJ2-1, with D perhaps matching TRBD2 (5 bases). Germline V lookup: CDR1 MGHRA, CDR2 YSYEKL. The V end lost 2 bases, the J end lost 7 bases, and 6 bases lay between the germline ends. This CDR3 has 12 residues. The chain's CDR3 is CASSQRGNEQFF. In nucleotides, the CDR3 is TGCGCCAGCAGCCAACGGGGTAATGAGCAGTTCTTC.

In its sample, this clonotype was seen many times. J is TRBJ1-2 and V is TRBV5-5; D gene unclear. Germline loops: CDR1 SGHKS, CDR2 YYEKEE (reference sequence). V was clipped by 2 bases and J by 0 bases, with 8 bases between them. This CDR3 has 14 amino acids. The CDR3 here is CASSFTTANYGYTF. CDR3 sequence (DNA): TGTGCCAGCAGCTTTACTACAGCTAACTATGGCTACACCTTC.

V gene TRBV7-9 combines with J gene TRBJ2-1; possible D gene TRBD1, 6 bases. CDR1 is SEHNR, CDR2 FQNEAQ, per germline (reference sequence). The V end was cut by 3 bases, the J end by 4 bases, with 22 bases between. This CDR3 has 18 residues. This CDR3 is CASSFGGTKRDGYNEQFF. DNA of the CDR3: TGTGCCAGCAGCTTTGGGGGCACGAAACGGGACGGTTACAATGAGCAGTTCTTC.

Many counts were recorded for this clonotype. This rearrangement joins TRBV9 to TRBJ2-1, with a tentative D call TRBD1 (5 bases). V was shortened by 2 bases and J by 6 bases, with 21 bases between the two germline ends. The CDR3 is 17 amino acids. CDR1 is SGDLS and CDR2 is YYNGEE in the germline V gene. CDR3 residues: CASSVQTSQGLGNEQFF. The CDR3 DNA is TGTGCCAGCAGCGTCCAGACGAGTCAGGGTTTGGGCAATGAGCAGTTCTTC.

The V call is TRBV7-9, the J call TRBJ2-7, with 11 bases lining up with TRBD1. Germline-derived CDR1 and CDR2 are SEHNR and FQNEAQ (reference sequence). Losses at the gene ends were 5 bases for V and 7 bases for J; bases not matched to a gene: 10. CDR3 length: 15 residues. CDR3 DNA: TGTGCCAGCAGCCTCCGGGACAGGGGGATTACTGAGCAGTACTTC. It translates to CASSLRDRGITEQYF.

The chain carries TRBV7-9 and TRBJ1-3, with no clear D. CDR1 is SEHNR and CDR2 is FQNEAQ in the germline V gene (reference sequence). V lost 1 base and J lost 4, with 14 bases in between. The CDR3 totals 16 residues. In DNA form, the CDR3 reads TGTGCCAGCAGCTTAGACATCGCGTTCTCGGGAAACACCATATATTTT. This encodes CASSLDIAFSGNTIYF.

The chain links TRBV18 to TRBJ2-7; no clear D gene. This CDR3 has 13 residues. V was clipped by 4 bases and J by 5 bases, with 12 bases between them. In germline, CDR1 is KGHSH, CDR2 LQKENI. The CDR3 DNA is TGTGCCAGCTCACGATCAGGAATGGACGAGCAGTACGTC. Translated: CASSRSGMDEQYV.

This clonotype showed up many times. The J gene is TRBJ2-7, the V gene TRBV15; D ambiguous. The CDR3 has 13 residues. V lost 5 bases, J lost 0 bases, and 8 bases lay in between. Germline CDR1 and CDR2: LNHNV and YYDKDF (reference sequence). CDR3 DNA sequence: TGTGCCACCAGCTTGTCAGTCTCCTACGAGCAGTACTTC. Amino acid sequence: CATSLSVSYEQYF.

J is TRBJ2-3 and V is TRBV9, with D unresolved. The CDR3 covers 15 residues. Trimming cost V 2 bases and J 0 bases, with 10 bases left between them. CDR1 is SGDLS, CDR2 YYNGEE, per germline. CDR3 loop: CASSVGVRSTDTQYF. The CDR3 DNA reads TGTGCCAGCAGCGTCGGTGTCCGGAGCACAGATACGCAGTATTTT.

V usage is TRBV5-1 and J usage is TRBJ1-1, with D perhaps matching TRBD1 (5 bases). The V gene lost 4 bases and the J gene lost 4 bases, with 14 bases spanning the gap. The CDR3 covers 14 residues. Germline CDR1 reads SGHRS; CDR2 reads YFSETQ. The CDR3 spells CASSPSGDSTEAFF. The CDR3 coding sequence is TGCGCCAGCAGCCCGTCGGGCGACAGCACTGAAGCTTTCTTT. The entire variable domain, with the rest obtained from reference TRBV5-1 and TRBJ1-1, is as follows: KAGVTQTPRYLIKTRGQQVTLSCSPISGHRSVSWYQQTPGQGLQFLFEYFSETQRNKGNFPGRFSGRQFSNSRSEMNVSTLELGDSALYLCASSPSGDSTEAFFGQGTRLTVV.

This clonotype came up a few times. The chain employs TRBV24-1 and TRBJ2-3; 8 bases match TRBD1. CDR1 KGHDR and CDR2 SFDVKD come from the germline V gene. Losses at the gene ends were 4 bases for V and 4 bases for J; bases not matched to a gene: 3. CDR3 length: 14 residues. The CDR3 DNA follows: TGTGCCACCAGTGACGGACAGGGCCCAGATACGCAGTATTTT. This sequence encodes CATSDGQGPDTQYF.

The rearrangement uses TRBV24-1 and TRBJ1-1, with D uncertain. There are 11 residues in the CDR3. Trimming removed 3 bases at V and 13 bases at J, with 11 bases between. Germline values: CDR1 KGHDR, CDR2 SFDVKD. As DNA, the CDR3 is TGTGCCACCAGTGATCTCTATAGGGTTTTCTTT. As protein: CATSDLYRVFF.

This rearrangement joins TRBV3-1 to TRBJ2-1; D may be TRBD2 (5 bases). Germline CDR1 reads LGHDT; CDR2 reads YNNKEL (reference sequence). V lost 0 bases, J lost 2 bases, and 11 bases lay in between. CDR3 length: 16 residues. DNA of the CDR3: TGTGCCAGCAGCCAAGAAACAAGCGGACCCTACAATGAGCAGTTCTTC. Amino acids: CASSQETSGPYNEQFF.

The chain carries TRBV27 and TRBJ2-2, with 7 bases that match TRBD1. The V gene end was trimmed by 5 bases and the J gene end by 4 bases; junction bases not matched to a gene: 16. The length of the CDR3 is 18 residues. The germline gives CDR1 MNHEY, CDR2 SMNVEV (reference sequence). This chain's CDR3 is CASSHAGTAYSLTGELFF. DNA for the CDR3: TGTGCCAGCAGTCACGCCGGGACAGCTTATTCCCTCACCGGGGAGCTGTTTTTT.